The next 13 T cell receptor beta chains were all read from a single sample in a study of cytomegalovirus exposure and HLA in healthy donors. This table comes from immunoSEQ multiplex PCR, and its TCRdb copy is limited to in-frame clones, with some not included. The table includes over 150,000 clones, 85% detected once. Material: PBMCs. Receptor source: a man in his late teens or twenties in good health and CMV-seropositive.

The gene calls are TRBV7-7 and TRBJ1-4; the D gene is possibly TRBD1 (6 bases). The CDR3 is made up of 13 amino acids. Germline CDR1 reads SSHAT; CDR2 reads FNYEAQ (reference sequence). Trimming took off 5 bases at V and 8 bases at J, with 12 bases between the two ends. Here the CDR3 DNA reads TGTGCCAGCAGCCAGGGGTATGGAGAAAAACTGTTTTTT. It is translated as CASSQGYGEKLFF.

This sequence joins TRBV9 and TRBJ2-1; TRBD2 agrees at 8 bases. The germline gives CDR1 SGDLS, CDR2 YYNGEE. The ends lost 3 bases at V and 8 bases at J; junction bases unmatched: 7. The CDR3 consists of 14 residues. CDR3 sequence: CASSGSGGPDEQFF. The CDR3 DNA reads as TGTGCCAGCAGCGGGTCGGGAGGGCCCGATGAGCAGTTCTTC.

The chain recombines TRBV18 with TRBJ2-3; 11 bases match TRBD2. V shed 7 bases, J shed 1 base, and the junction held 1 base outside the gene matches. Germline loops: CDR1 KGHSH, CDR2 LQKENI. This CDR3 spans 14 amino acids. The CDR3 DNA reads as TGTGCCAGCTATAGCGGGAGGGGCACAGATACGCAGTATTTT. This gives the protein CASYSGRGTDTQYF.

The chain has TRBV5-5 and TRBJ2-2, with D maybe TRBD1 (6 bases). V lost 4 bases to trimming and J lost 6 bases, with 7 bases between them. The CDR3 spans 12 residues. Germline CDR1 SGHKS, CDR2 YYEKEE (reference sequence). The CDR3 coding sequence is TGTGCCAGCAGCACAGGGCCCGGGGAGCTGTTTTTT. Encoded protein: CASSTGPGELFF.

The V gene is TRBV19, the J gene TRBJ1-1, with a weak D call TRBD1 (5 bases). The CDR3 extends over 15 amino acids. Germline lookup yields CDR1 LNHDA and CDR2 SQIVND (reference sequence). The germline V and J ends were trimmed by 2 bases and 5 bases, with 15 bases remaining between them. This chain's CDR3 is CASSILGRGVTEAFF. The DNA of the CDR3 is TGTGCCAGTAGTATATTGGGACGGGGGGTAACTGAAGCTTTCTTT.

The genes are TRBV10-2 and TRBJ2-7, with 9 bases aligning to TRBD1. The J segment lost 3 bases and the V segment lost 8 bases, leaving 5 bases of the junction unmatched. Germline lookup yields CDR1 WSHSY and CDR2 SAAADI. This CDR3 spans 13 amino acids. The DNA of the CDR3 is TGCGCCAGCTGGGACAGGGCAAACTACGAGCAGTACTTC. This gives the protein CASWDRANYEQYF.

The V and J genes are TRBV9 and TRBJ2-1; TRBD1 might be the D (6 bases). The CDR3 spans 12 residues. CDR1 is SGDLS and CDR2 is YYNGEE in the germline V gene. DNA of the CDR3: TGTGCGGGGGCTGGGAAGGGTTGTGAGCAGTTCTTC. Translating gives CAGAGKGCEQFF.

The J gene is TRBJ1-1, the V gene TRBV5-6; possible D gene TRBD1, 5 bases. The CDR3 length is 15 residues. V shed 2 bases and J shed 0 bases, with 11 bases lying between them. Germline V gene data show CDR1 as SGHDT and CDR2 as YYEEEE. CDR3 bases: TGTGCCAGCAGCTTTACTACAGGCTTGAACACTGAAGCTTTCTTT. It encodes CASSFTTGLNTEAFF.

The V and J genes are TRBV6-1 and TRBJ1-1; D remains ambiguous. CDR1 is MNHNS and CDR2 is SASEGT in the germline V gene. V lost 7 bases to trimming and J lost 4 bases, with 16 bases between them. This CDR3 contains 14 residues. CDR3 in DNA: TGTGCCAGCACCTCCGGGGTGGGGAGCACTGAAGCTTTCTTT. It codes for CASTSGVGSTEAFF.

The chain recombines TRBV5-1 with TRBJ2-5; possibly TRBD2 for D (5 bases). The CDR3 runs 13 residues. Trimming removed 3 bases at V and 3 bases at J, with 9 bases between. In germline, CDR1 is SGHRS, CDR2 YFSETQ. For the CDR3, the DNA is TGCGCCAGCAGCTCTCTAGCAGAAGAGACCCAGTACTTC. Translation: CASSSLAEETQYF. The full variable domain, with the rest looked up from reference TRBV5-1 and TRBJ2-5, is KAGVTQTPRYLIKTRGQQVTLSCSPISGHRSVSWYQQTPGQGLQFLFEYFSETQRNKGNFPGRFSGRQFSNSRSEMNVSTLELGDSALYLCASSSLAEETQYFGPGTRLLVL.

Only a few counts were recorded for this clone. The chain is built from TRBV11-2 and TRBJ2-1, with TRBD2 identical over 9 bases. V gave up 1 base and J gave up 2 bases; unmatched junction bases: 6. The CDR3 extends over 17 amino acids. The germline V gene has CDR1 SGHAT and CDR2 FQNNGV. CDR3 protein: CASSLGRRGGTYNEQFF. CDR3 sequence (DNA): TGTGCCAGCAGCTTAGGTAGGCGGGGGGGAACCTACAATGAGCAGTTCTTC.

The J gene is TRBJ2-2, the V gene TRBV6-1; TRBD2 might be the D (6 bases). V was shortened by 5 bases and J by 6 bases, with 16 bases between the two germline ends. Germline values: CDR1 MNHNS, CDR2 SASEGT. This CDR3 is built from 15 residues. The CDR3 is CASSPGRAGAGELFF. The CDR3 DNA sequence: TGTGCCAGCAGTCCGGGAAGAGCGGGTGCCGGGGAGCTGTTTTTT.

This clone was seen a few times. The genes are TRBV30 and TRBJ1-5; 8 bases match TRBD1. The CDR3 spans 13 residues. Trimming took 2 bases from V and 7 from J; bases not matched to a gene: 4. The germline V gene encodes CDR1 GTSNPN and CDR2 SVGIG (reference sequence). CDR3: CAWSKSGGQPQHF. CDR3 DNA: TGTGCCTGGAGTAAGTCAGGGGGCCAGCCCCAGCATTTT.